Each of the 4 T cell receptor beta chains below was sequenced from the same sample in a study of blood T cell repertoires in COVID-19. Some clones are missing from TCRdb's copy, which holds only in-frame ones; the method was immunoSEQ multiplex PCR. The table lists roughly 350,000 clones, more than 75% of them singletons. The sequenced sample consisted of peripheral blood. The receptors were gathered from a woman aged 50 to 60 with COVID-19, enrolled during active disease.

This clone was seen a few times. CDR3 sequence (DNA): TGTGCCAGCAGCCAAGCGCAGGCCAATCAGCCCCAGCATTTT. It is translated as CASSQAQANQPQHF. The chain has TRBV3-1 (or the pseudogene TRBV3-2) and TRBJ1-5; D uncertain. This CDR3 region has 14 residues. CDR1 and CDR2 from the germline V gene are LGHDT and YNNKEL (reference sequence). Trimming took 1 base from V and 3 from J, leaving 7 bases between them.

J is TRBJ1-6 and V is TRBV19; a weak D match, TRBD1 (5 bases). Trimming pared 3 bases from V and 8 bases from J, leaving 17 bases between. CDR3 length equals 16 residues. CDR1 LNHDA and CDR2 SQIVND come from the germline V gene (reference sequence). The CDR3 spells CASSISRDRRYSPLHF. The CDR3 DNA follows: TGTGCCAGTAGTATCTCCCGTGACAGAAGATATTCACCCCTCCACTTT.

CDR3 nucleotide sequence: TGTGCCAGCAGCCCCGGACTAGCGGGACACAATGAGCAGTTCTTC. It encodes CASSPGLAGHNEQFF. The V and J genes are TRBV11-2 and TRBJ2-1, with 12 bases lining up with TRBD2. V gave up 5 bases and J gave up 5 bases; unmatched junction bases: 4. CDR3 size: 15 residues. The germline V gene has CDR1 SGHAT and CDR2 FQNNGV.

The chain combines TRBV10-3 with TRBJ2-7; TRBD2 might be the D (6 bases). The ends were cut back, 6 bases at V and 3 bases at J, with 12 bases in the middle. This CDR3 has 13 amino acids. The germline V gene has CDR1 ENHRY and CDR2 SYGVKD. In DNA, the CDR3 is TGTGCCATCAGACCCGGGAGTATCTACGAGCAGTACTTC. This translates into CAIRPGSIYEQYF.